This TCR beta chain was retrieved from a study of cytomegalovirus exposure and HLA in healthy donors. The overall study: The early release's HLA-typed donors yielded 65 million to 85 million unique TCRs.

A multiplex PCR was run with 60 Vbeta primers and 13 Jbeta primers. Libraries were prepared by immunoSEQ multiplex PCR; TCRdb keeps only in-frame clonotypes and omits some of them. The top ten clones hold around 3% of a sample with more than 90,000 clones, roughly 83% of them seen once. Germline loops: CDR1 SGHDT, CDR2 YYEEEE. The CDR3 covers 15 residues. V was clipped by 0 bases and J by 2 bases, with 10 bases between them. The sequencing sample was made of PBMCs. V and J are TRBV5-6 and TRBJ2-3; D uncertain. The origin of this receptor is a woman between 18 and 30 years old in good health and CMV-seropositive. CDR3 sequence (DNA): TGTGCCAGCAGCTTGGGGGCGCAAGACACAGATACGCAGTATTTT. Protein: CASSLGAQDTDTQYF.